Following are 27 T cell receptor beta chains from one sample sequenced in a study of OX40 agonist ivuxolimab in advanced cancers. Sequencing was performed with immunoSEQ multiplex PCR; in TCRdb, only in-frame clones are kept and a portion is missing. The sample lists tens of thousands of clones; 80% to 90% were seen once. Source: CD4+ or CD8+ T cells sorted from blood, taken in a trial of the OX40 agonist ivuxolimab. These TCRs come from an adult with an advanced solid tumor such as melanoma, head and neck, liver or kidney cancer.

This clone has more than one count but fewer than ten. This chain links TRBV6-1 with TRBJ2-2; TRBD1 might be the D (5 bases). Between the trimmed V and J ends, which lost 3 bases and 0 bases, there was a span of 5 bases. Looked up from germline, CDR1 is MNHNS and CDR2 is SASEGT. This CDR3 is 14 amino acids long. The CDR3 here is CASSETANTGELFF. In nucleotides, the CDR3 is TGTGCCAGCAGTGAGACAGCGAACACCGGGGAGCTGTTTTTT.

This clone appeared once. The V call is TRBV9, the J call TRBJ2-3; TRBD1 matches at 8 bases. Losses at the gene ends were 0 bases for V and 4 bases for J; bases not matched to a gene: 1. The CDR3 is 14 amino acids. The V gene's germline CDR1 is SGDLS and CDR2 YYNGEE. The CDR3 is CASSVGTGSDTQYF. Here the CDR3 DNA reads TGTGCCAGCAGCGTAGGGACAGGGTCAGATACGCAGTATTTT.

The rearrangement links TRBV9 to TRBJ1-1, with TRBD1 identical over 8 bases. Germline loops: CDR1 SGDLS, CDR2 YYNGEE. The CDR3 has 17 amino acids. J gave up 4 bases and V 0 bases, and 11 bases lay outside the gene matches. CDR3 sequence (DNA): TGTGCCAGCAGCGTAGGGGTCAGGGGGCGGAGTGGCACTGAAGCTTTCTTT. Amino acid sequence: CASSVGVRGRSGTEAFF.

The chain links TRBV11-3 to TRBJ2-7; TRBD2 matches 7 bases. The CDR3 has 16 amino acids. The germline V gene has CDR1 SGHNT and CDR2 YENEEA. J was trimmed by 3 bases and V by 1 base; bases with no gene match: 9. The CDR3 loop reads CASSLGWLGRSYEQYF. CDR3 DNA sequence: TGTGCCAGCAGCTTAGGTTGGCTCGGGAGGAGCTACGAGCAGTACTTC. The whole variable domain, remainder taken from reference TRBV11-3 and TRBJ2-7, is EAGVVQSPRYKIIEKKQPVAFWCNPISGHNTLYWYLQNLGQGPELLIRYENEEAVDDSQLPKDRFSAERLKGVDSTLKIQPAELGDSAVYLCASSLGWLGRSYEQYFGPGTRLTVT.

This clone came up once. This chain joins TRBV30 and TRBJ2-7, with TRBD2 as a possible D gene (6 bases). In germline, CDR1 is GTSNPN, CDR2 SVGIG (reference sequence). There are 13 residues in the CDR3. The V end was cut by 0 bases, the J end by 2 bases, with 8 bases between. Written as DNA, the CDR3 is TGTGCCTGGAGTGTTGGAGGGGCCTACGAGCAGTACTTC. This codes for CAWSVGGAYEQYF.

The chain is built from TRBV19 and TRBJ1-1; 7 nucleotides align to TRBD1. J lost 0 bases, V lost 4 bases, and 5 bases had no gene match. The CDR3 loop spans 15 amino acids. Germline V gene data show CDR1 as LNHDA and CDR2 as SQIVND (reference sequence). CDR3 in amino acids: CASSTRDSVNTEAFF. The CDR3 region has the DNA TGTGCCAGTAGTACGAGGGACAGCGTGAACACTGAAGCTTTCTTT. The whole variable domain, remainder taken from reference TRBV19 and TRBJ1-1, is DGGITQSPKYLFRKEGQNVTLSCEQNLNHDAMYWYRQDPGQGLRLIYYSQIVNDFQKGDIAEGYSVSREKKESFPLTVTSAQKNPTAFYLCASSTRDSVNTEAFFGQGTRLTVV.

The CDR3 is CASSSRQGGSNNSPLHF. In nucleotides, the CDR3 is TGCGCCAGCAGCTCTCGACAGGGAGGTTCAAATAATTCACCCCTCCACTTT. This chain joins TRBV5-1 and TRBJ1-6; TRBD1 aligns across 7 bases. The V gene end was trimmed by 3 bases and the J gene end by 5 bases; junction bases not matched to a gene: 11. Germline V gene data show CDR1 as SGHRS and CDR2 as YFSETQ. The CDR3 covers 17 residues.

V is TRBV2 and J is TRBJ2-2; 7 bases map to TRBD2. CDR1 is SNHLY and CDR2 is FYNNEI in the germline V gene. This CDR3 has 14 amino acids. Trimming took 5 bases from V and 1 from J; bases not matched to a gene: 1. CDR3 bases: TGTGCCAGCAGTCTAGCGGTGAACACCGGGGAGCTGTTTTTT. Translation gives CASSLAVNTGELFF.

The rearrangement links TRBV5-4 to TRBJ2-3, with D possibly matching TRBD2 (6 bases). Trimming stripped 0 bases from V and 5 bases from J, with 22 bases between. Germline V gene data show CDR1 as SGHNT and CDR2 as YYREEE (reference sequence). The CDR3 covers 18 residues. CDR3 bases: TGTGCCAGCAGCTTGGGTTCGGGGGTTTCCACGGGTCAAGATACGCAGTATTTT. It encodes CASSLGSGVSTGQDTQYF. Full variable domain (rest looked up from reference TRBV5-4 and TRBJ2-3): ETGVTQSPTHLIKTRGQQVTLRCSSQSGHNTVSWYQQALGQGPQFIFQYYREEENGRGNFPPRFSGLQFPNYSSELNVNALELDDSALYLCASSLGSGVSTGQDTQYFGPGTRLTVL.

This chain connects TRBV4-1 to TRBJ1-2; unclear D gene. Germline V gene sequence: CDR1 MGHRA, CDR2 YSYEKL. Trimming took 0 bases from V and 8 from J, leaving 19 bases between them. The CDR3 contains 16 residues. The CDR3 sequence is CASSQDRGHLREGYTF. CDR3 nucleotides: TGCGCCAGCAGCCAAGATCGGGGTCACCTCAGAGAGGGCTACACCTTC.

This sequence joins TRBV2 and TRBJ2-1, with D possibly being TRBD2 (5 bases). CDR1 and CDR2 from the germline V gene are SNHLY and FYNNEI. The germline V and J ends were trimmed by 6 bases and 15 bases, with 21 bases remaining between them. The CDR3 runs to 13 residues. CDR3 sequence reads: CASSFGGGGVRFF. In DNA form, the CDR3 reads TGTGCCAGCAGCTTTGGAGGTGGTGGGGTCCGGTTCTTC.

The genes are TRBV11-2 and TRBJ1-6, with D maybe TRBD1 (5 bases). The V end lost 0 bases, the J end lost 7 bases, and 13 bases lay between the germline ends. CDR3 length equals 16 residues. Germline V gene lookup returns CDR1 SGHAT and CDR2 FQNNGV. This chain's CDR3 is CASSLDPQGNNSPLHF. The CDR3 region has the DNA TGTGCCAGCAGCTTAGATCCCCAGGGTAACAATTCACCCCTCCACTTT. Together with reference TRBV11-2 and TRBJ1-6, the CDR3 gives the full variable domain: EAGVAQSPRYKIIEKRQSVAFWCNPISGHATLYWYQQILGQGPKLLIQFQNNGVVDDSQLPKDRFSAERLKGVDSTLKIQPAKLEDSAVYLCASSLDPQGNNSPLHFGNGTRLTVT.

This chain links TRBV4-1 with TRBJ1-1; no clear D gene. V was clipped by 8 bases and J by 8 bases, with 18 bases between them. Looked up from germline, CDR1 is MGHRA and CDR2 is YSYEKL. This CDR3 comprises 13 residues. CDR3 bases: TGCGCCAGCGCCCAGACACTCCCCCGGGAAGCTTTCTTT. It codes for CASAQTLPREAFF.

The V call is TRBV2, the J call TRBJ2-5, with 7 positions matching TRBD1. Losses at the gene ends were 1 base for V and 7 bases for J; bases not matched to a gene: 6. Germline V gene data show CDR1 as SNHLY and CDR2 as FYNNEI. This CDR3 region has 14 residues. This CDR3 reads CASSEGGGGLTQYF. The CDR3 coding sequence is TGTGCCAGCAGTGAAGGAGGGGGCGGGCTGACCCAGTACTTC.

This clone showed up just once. The chain uses TRBV6-6 and TRBJ1-1, with TRBD1 identical over 8 bases. Germline assignment: CDR1 MNHNY and CDR2 SVGAGI (reference sequence). Germline trimming cut 3 bases from V and 0 bases from J; bases unmatched to any gene: 6. The CDR3 runs 16 residues. This CDR3 reads CASSYGQGGMNTEAFF. CDR3 sequence (DNA): TGTGCCAGCAGTTATGGACAGGGAGGCATGAACACTGAAGCTTTCTTT.

This rearrangement joins TRBV14 to TRBJ2-1; D possibly corresponds to TRBD2 (6 bases). Deletions cut 1 base from V and 8 bases from J, with 9 bases between. CDR3 size: 13 residues. CDR1 SGHDN and CDR2 FVKESK come from the germline V gene. The CDR3 coding sequence is TGTGCCAGCAGCCAAGGGAGGGACGATGAGCAGTTCTTC. Protein product: CASSQGRDDEQFF.

The chain links TRBV19 to TRBJ1-1; 12 bases agree with TRBD1. The trim removed 3 bases at V and 4 bases at J, leaving 18 bases unmatched. This CDR3 has 20 residues. Germline V gene data show CDR1 as LNHDA and CDR2 as SQIVND (reference sequence). The CDR3 nucleotides are TGTGCCAGTAGTATCTTTTTCGGGGTCGGGACAGGGGGCAGGGGCACTGAAGCTTTCTTT. It yields the protein CASSIFFGVGTGGRGTEAFF.

V and J are TRBV5-1 and TRBJ2-1; no definite D call. V gave up 0 bases and J gave up 4 bases, with 8 bases separating them. Germline loops: CDR1 SGHRS, CDR2 YFSETQ. The length of the CDR3 is 14 residues. This chain's CDR3 is CASSLDQSYNEQFF. CDR3 DNA sequence: TGCGCCAGCAGCTTGGACCAGTCTTACAATGAGCAGTTCTTC.

The chain has TRBV10-2 and TRBJ1-2; D call uncertain. In germline, CDR1 is WSHSY, CDR2 SAAADI. Trimming left V 2 bases short and J 4 bases short, with 5 bases between. This CDR3 has 12 amino acids. CDR3 in DNA: TGCGCCAGCAGTGAGGAGGGCTATGGCTACACCTTC. Protein: CASSEEGYGYTF.

The chain recombines TRBV19 with TRBJ2-3, with TRBD2 as a possible D gene (6 bases). Germline V gives CDR1 LNHDA, CDR2 SQIVND (reference sequence). The length of the CDR3 is 13 residues. The V end lost 9 bases, the J end lost 4 bases, and 14 bases lay between the germline ends. CDR3 region: CASGTSTPDTQYF. CDR3 DNA: TGTGCCAGCGGGACTTCTACCCCAGATACGCAGTATTTT.

This clone was detected once. The chain couples TRBV20-1 to TRBJ1-2, with 8 bases lining up with TRBD1. The CDR3 spans 11 residues. The J segment lost 6 bases and the V segment lost 6 bases, leaving 3 bases of the junction unmatched. From germline, CDR1 is DFQATT and CDR2 SNEGSKA (reference sequence). CDR3 region: CSALTGDGYTF. CDR3 in DNA: TGCAGTGCCCTGACAGGGGATGGCTACACCTTC.

The chain links TRBV6-1 to TRBJ1-5; weak D call: TRBD1 (5 bases). The V gene lost 6 bases and the J gene lost 0 bases, with 12 bases spanning the gap. CDR1 and CDR2 (germline): MNHNS, SASEGT. The CDR3 runs 15 residues. In DNA form, the CDR3 reads TGTGCCAGCAGACTTAGGGACTTTAGCAATCAGCCCCAGCATTTT. Amino acid sequence: CASRLRDFSNQPQHF.

The genes are TRBV7-2 and TRBJ2-7, with D uncertain. The V end was cut by 6 bases, the J end by 0 bases, with 6 bases between. This CDR3 has 12 residues. CDR1 is SGHTA, CDR2 FQGNSA, per germline. The CDR3 DNA is TGTGCCAGCAGTCAGAGCTCCTACGAGCAGTACTTC. Protein sequence: CASSQSSYEQYF.

The chain uses TRBV30 and TRBJ1-2; 8 bases are a match to TRBD1. V gave up 2 bases and J gave up 4 bases; unmatched junction bases: 6. Germline V CDR1 and CDR2: GTSNPN, SVGIG (reference sequence). The CDR3 totals 14 residues. The CDR3 region is CAWSIGQGRYGYTF. The CDR3 DNA reads TGTGCCTGGAGTATAGGACAGGGACGCTATGGCTACACCTTC. The full variable domain, rest sourced from reference TRBV30 and TRBJ1-2, is SQTIHQWPATLVQPVGSPLSLECTVEGTSNPNLYWYRQAAGRGLQLLFYSVGIGQISSEVPQNLSASRPQDRQFILSSKKLLLSDSGFYLCAWSIGQGRYGYTFGSGTRLTVV.

The chain carries TRBV28 and TRBJ1-2; D is possibly TRBD1 (5 bases). Germline loops: CDR1 MDHEN, CDR2 SYDVKM. This CDR3 comprises 14 residues. V lost 7 bases to trimming and J lost 8 bases, with 20 bases between them. Here the CDR3 reads CASNLDTTGGGYTF. The CDR3 DNA sequence: TGTGCCAGCAACCTCGACACAACGGGGGGGGGCTACACCTTC.

The chain combines TRBV2 with TRBJ2-7, with 10 bases matching TRBD2. V lost 8 bases to trimming and J lost 0 bases; unmatched junction nucleotides: 7. CDR3 length: 15 amino acids. Looked up from germline, CDR1 is SNHLY and CDR2 is FYNNEI. CDR3 sequence: CASWAIAGGSYEQYF. CDR3 nucleotide sequence: TGTGCCAGCTGGGCAATAGCGGGGGGCTCCTACGAGCAGTACTTC.

This chain uses TRBV20-1 with TRBJ2-3; D might be TRBD1 or TRBD2, each matching 6 bases. The CDR3 is 11 amino acids. V was shortened by 6 bases and J by 10 bases, with 14 bases between the two germline ends. Germline CDR1 and CDR2: DFQATT and SNEGSKA (reference sequence). The CDR3, as DNA: TGCAGTGCCACGAGGGGGGCTGCGCAGTATTTT. Translating gives CSATRGAAQYF.